These 2 T cell receptor beta chains share one sample of origin, sequenced in a study of CD8+CD57+ T cells in acquired aplastic anemia. Genomic DNA was employed as the template in profiling TCR beta VDJ and CDR3. In TCRdb, the reads were re-called with MiXCR into one record per CDR3 protein. The table includes about 190,000 distinct CDR3 sequences, 64% detected once. Specimen: sorted CD4+, CD8+, or CD8+CD57+ T cells (not recorded which) from PBMCs. These receptors all come from a human donor with severe aplastic anemia or a healthy control (not recorded which).

The chain carries TRBV20-1 and TRBJ1-1; D is perhaps TRBD1 (6 bases). The V and J ends lost 6 bases and 4 bases respectively, with 18 bases between them. The CDR3 has 14 amino acids. Looked up from germline, CDR1 is DFQATT and CDR2 is SNEGSKA (reference sequence). The CDR3 region is CSALLGGAGTEAFF. CDR3 coding DNA: TGCAGTGCCCTCCTAGGGGGGGCAGGCACTGAAGCTTTCTTT.

This clonotype has only a few counts. The CDR3 DNA sequence: TGTGCCAGCAGCTTACCTCCGGGTGAAGCTTTCTTT. Residues: CASSLPPGEAFF. The rearrangement uses TRBV7-9 and TRBJ1-1; no reliable D call. The CDR3 has 12 amino acids. Germline loops: CDR1 SEHNR, CDR2 FQNEAQ (reference sequence). Trimming pared 2 bases from V and 7 bases from J, leaving 8 bases between. Together with reference TRBV7-9 and TRBJ1-1, the CDR3 gives the full variable domain: DTGVSQNPRHKITKRGQNVTFRCDPISEHNRLYWYRQTLGQGPEFLTYFQNEAQLEKSRLLSDRFSAERPKGSFSTLEIQRTEQGDSAMYLCASSLPPGEAFFGQGTRLTVV.